These T cell receptor beta chains were read from a single sample in a study of shared clonotypes between healthy human individuals. Assay used: immunoSEQ multiplex PCR; TCRdb lists only in-frame clones, some missing. The sample lists under 2,500,000 clones, roughly 95% seen once, with approximately 0.13% in the top ten. The sample was naive CD4+ T cells sorted from blood. The source of these receptors is a man younger than 30 in good health. The CDR3 runs from the conserved cysteine through the conserved F or W. The order of the fields is clone size, V gene, D gene, J gene, CDR3 protein. The D gene is left open where the match is weak. Clone size is stated in some rows and not others, as once, few, many or a class when expanded.

-	TRBV27	-	TRBJ1-5	CASSLSLALNQPQHF
-	TRBV11-1	-	TRBJ2-7	CASSLAHPGNTIEQYF
-	TRBV19	-	TRBJ1-4	CASSPVRGGRNEKLFF
-	TRBV15	-	TRBJ2-1	CATSRDRSGTGTLEQFF
-	TRBV6-5	-	TRBJ1-1	CASGGAQAFF
-	TRBV5-1	-	TRBJ2-2	CASSLGLSFSNTGELFF
-	TRBV6-6	-	TRBJ1-5	CASSFVGALNQPQHF
-	TRBV9	TRBD1	TRBJ1-1	CASSEGWGQKNTEAFF
-	TRBV20-1	-	TRBJ1-1	CSARQTVEAFF
-	TRBV7-8	TRBD2	TRBJ2-5	CASSPGTSGSGGETQYF
-	TRBV7-9	-	TRBJ1-1	CASSLAGLNTEAFF
once	TRBV9	-	TRBJ2-3	CASSLEAGGDTQYF
-	TRBV5-1	-	TRBJ2-5	CASSLVLGSGETQYF